A selection of T cell receptor beta chains follows, all from one sample in a study of control samples from healthy donors and cancer patients. Data came from immunoSEQ multiplex PCR; TCRdb stores just in-frame clones and leaves some out. Among more than 100,000 clones listed, around 88% were seen once. Sequencing used blood. The origin of the receptors is a man in his forties in good health. Each CDR3 is given with its conserved first and last residue. A D gene is named only where the DNA matches it firmly. Part of the rows lack a size; the others show once, few, many or a class for expanded clones.

d_gene	v_gene	abundance	j_gene	CDR3aa	CDR3nt
NA	TRBV18	once	TRBJ1-1	CASSPGQNMNTEAFF	TGTGCCAGCTCACCCGGACAGAATATGAACACTGAAGCTTTCTTT
TRBD1	TRBV5-8	few	TRBJ2-7	CASSPRGSHEQYF	TGTGCCAGCAGCCCCAGGGGGTCCCACGAGCAGTACTTC
NA	TRBV24-1	NA	TRBJ1-2	CATSGLGENYGYTF	TGTGCCACCAGTGGCCTGGGGGAGAACTATGGCTACACCTTC
TRBD1	TRBV13	NA	TRBJ1-1	CASGTGGMNTEAFF	TGTGCCAGCGGAACAGGGGGTATGAACACTGAAGCTTTCTTT
NA	TRBV7-2	once	TRBJ2-1	CASSSQTYNEQFF	TGTGCCAGCAGCTCCCAGACCTACAATGAGCAGTTCTTC
NA	TRBV11-3	NA	TRBJ2-2	CASSLSLQKANTGELFF	TGTGCCAGCAGCTTATCCTTACAGAAAGCGAACACCGGGGAGCTGTTTTTT
NA	TRBV30	NA	TRBJ2-7	CAWSKGLPHEQYF	TGTGCCTGGAGTAAAGGCTTGCCCCACGAGCAGTACTTC
NA	TRBV2	NA	TRBJ2-5	CASSEWKETQYF	TGTGCCAGCAGTGAATGGAAAGAGACCCAGTACTTC
NA	TRBV18	NA	TRBJ1-6	CASSQDGNNSPLHF	TGTGCCAGCTCACAAGACGGGAATAATTCACCCCTCCACTTT
NA	TRBV2	NA	TRBJ1-2	CASSLTVEGAYGYTF	TGTGCCAGCAGCTTAACAGTAGAGGGAGCCTATGGCTACACCTTC
NA	TRBV25-1	NA	TRBJ2-7	CASSESWGAGYEQYF	TGTGCCAGCAGTGAATCATGGGGGGCAGGATACGAGCAGTACTTC
NA	TRBV11-2	once	TRBJ2-4	CASSPRFGSENIQYF	TGTGCCAGCAGCCCGCGTTTCGGCTCGGAAAACATTCAGTACTTC
NA	TRBV3-1/TRBV3-2	NA	TRBJ2-5	CASSRSSGQETQYF	TGTGCCAGCAGCCGATCGTCGGGGCAAGAGACCCAGTACTTC
NA	TRBV19	NA	TRBJ1-1	CASSKGWRGGMDTEAFF	TGTGCCAGTTCCAAAGGCTGGCGTGGGGGAATGGACACTGAAGCTTTCTTT
TRBD2	TRBV3-1/TRBV3-2	NA	TRBJ2-3	CASSQTSGGYTDTQYF	TGTGCCAGCAGCCAAACTAGCGGGGGGTACACAGATACGCAGTATTTT
NA	TRBV5-6	once	TRBJ2-1	CASSLWGVAVDEQFF	TGTGCCAGCAGCTTATGGGGGGTGGCCGTGGATGAGCAGTTCTTC
NA	TRBV3-1/TRBV3-2	NA	TRBJ1-3	CASSQDVRSGNTIYF	TGTGCCAGCAGCCAAGATGTGCGGTCTGGAAACACCATATATTTT
NA	TRBV9	NA	TRBJ1-4	CASSVTGAPREKLFF	TGTGCCAGCAGCGTAACCGGGGCTCCTCGGGAAAAACTGTTTTTT
TRBD1	TRBV16	NA	TRBJ1-1	CASSRTGNTEAFF	TGTGCCAGCAGCAGGACAGGTAACACTGAAGCTTTCTTT
TRBD1	TRBV5-6	NA	TRBJ2-1	CASSARPGTAKRYNEQFF	TGTGCCAGCAGCGCCAGACCCGGGACAGCTAAAAGATACAATGAGCAGTTCTTC
NA	TRBV5-1	NA	TRBJ1-1	CASRSTSENTEAFF	TGCGCCAGCAGATCGACATCCGAGAACACTGAAGCTTTCTTT
NA	TRBV6-1	NA	TRBJ2-6	CASSDESISGANVLTF	TGTGCCAGCAGTGATGAAAGCATCTCTGGGGCCAACGTCCTGACTTTC
NA	TRBV5-5	NA	TRBJ1-6	CASSSYRDNNSPLHF	TGTGCCAGCAGCTCCTATCGGGACAACAATTCACCCCTCCACTTT
TRBD1	TRBV24-1	NA	TRBJ1-2	CATSDRTGDGNGYTF	TGTGCCACCAGTGACCGGACAGGGGATGGGAATGGCTACACCTTC
NA	TRBV25-1	NA	TRBJ2-5	CASSEGDQETQYF	TGTGCCAGCAGTGAGGGGGATCAAGAGACCCAGTACTTC
TRBD1	TRBV18	NA	TRBJ2-7	CASSPQGATYEQYF	TGTGCCAGCTCACCTCAGGGGGCTACCTACGAGCAGTACTTC
TRBD1	TRBV6-6	few	TRBJ2-7	CASSWTGAGGEQYF	TGTGCCAGCAGTTGGACAGGGGCGGGTGGGGAGCAGTACTTC
NA	TRBV30	NA	TRBJ2-7	CAWSRTSGGYYEQYF	TGTGCCTGGAGTAGAACCTCCGGAGGGTACTACGAGCAGTACTTC
TRBD1	TRBV5-6	once	TRBJ1-1	CASRTGDTEAFF	TGTGCCAGCAGAACAGGGGACACTGAAGCTTTCTTT
NA	TRBV7-2	NA	TRBJ2-5	CASSLSLQTTQYF	TGTGCCAGCAGCTTAAGCCTCCAAACGACCCAGTACTTC
TRBD1	TRBV27	NA	TRBJ1-5	CASSPGTGVNQPQHF	TGTGCCAGCAGTCCAGGGACAGGAGTTAATCAGCCCCAGCATTTT
NA	TRBV11-2	NA	TRBJ1-1	CASSFGLRGTEAFF	TGTGCCAGCAGCTTTGGTCTGCGAGGAACTGAAGCTTTCTTT
TRBD1	TRBV11-2	NA	TRBJ1-2	CASSPGVTGYGYTF	TGTGCCAGCAGCCCAGGTGTGACAGGGTATGGCTACACCTTC
NA	TRBV9	NA	TRBJ1-2	CASSVAQSFPGLFNGYTF	TGTGCCAGCAGCGTAGCCCAGTCTTTCCCCGGACTGTTCAATGGCTACACCTTC
NA	TRBV27	NA	TRBJ2-7	CASSLGWGRAEQYF	TGTGCCAGCAGTTTAGGATGGGGGAGAGCCGAGCAGTACTTC
TRBD1	TRBV5-1	NA	TRBJ1-4	CASSGDSKGEKLFF	TGCGCCAGCAGCGGGGACAGTAAAGGTGAAAAACTGTTTTTT
NA	TRBV11-2	NA	TRBJ1-4	CAAGKVDEKLFF	TGTGCGGCTGGGAAGGTTGATGAAAAACTGTTTTTT
NA	TRBV30	NA	TRBJ1-3	CAWSGRVQYF	TGTGCCTGGAGTGGAAGGGTCCAATATTTT
TRBD1	TRBV7-6	once	TRBJ2-6	CASSSSGQNPISGANVLTF	TGTGCCAGCAGCAGCTCGGGACAGAATCCTATCTCTGGGGCCAACGTCCTGACTTTC
NA	TRBV5-1	NA	TRBJ1-6	CASSWGGRSYNSPLHF	TGCGCCAGCAGCTGGGGCGGCCGCTCCTATAATTCACCCCTCCACTTT
TRBD1	TRBV7-6	NA	TRBJ2-7	CASSSSGTGATEQYF	TGTGCCAGCAGCTCGTCGGGGACAGGGGCTACCGAGCAGTACTTC
NA	TRBV27	few	TRBJ2-7	CASSSGLRRGPGEQYF	TGTGCCAGCAGTTCGGGGTTGAGACGGGGTCCGGGGGAGCAGTACTTC
TRBD1	TRBV3-1/TRBV3-2	NA	TRBJ2-4	CASSRTGVDIQYF	TGTGCCAGCAGCCGGACAGGGGTTGACATTCAGTACTTC
NA	TRBV4-3	NA	TRBJ2-7	CASSKTDKSSYEQYF	TGCGCCAGCAGCAAAACGGACAAAAGCTCCTACGAGCAGTACTTC
NA	TRBV7-2	NA	TRBJ1-1	CASSSRGNTEAFF	TGTGCCAGCAGCTCCCGGGGGAACACTGAAGCTTTCTTT
NA	TRBV7-8	few	TRBJ1-6	CASSYSGTNHSPLHF	TGTGCCAGCAGCTACTCCGGGACAAACCATTCACCCCTCCACTTT
TRBD1	TRBV7-8	once	TRBJ1-2	CASSLVGTGTWRHGYTF	TGTGCCAGCAGCTTAGTTGGGACAGGGACGTGGAGGCATGGCTACACCTTC
NA	TRBV6-5	NA	TRBJ1-1	CASSYSFGSMNTEAFF	TGTGCCAGCAGTTACTCATTTGGGAGTATGAACACTGAAGCTTTCTTT
TRBD2	TRBV24-1	NA	TRBJ2-5	CATSPGTSGLKSGHGETQYF	TGTGCCACCAGCCCCGGGACTAGCGGACTTAAGTCGGGCCACGGGGAGACCCAGTACTTC
NA	TRBV6-5	NA	TRBJ1-3	CASSYSGVSSGNTIYF	TGTGCCAGCAGTTACTCGGGCGTATCCTCTGGAAACACCATATATTTT
TRBD1	TRBV30	NA	TRBJ1-5	CAWSAGGDQPQHF	TGTGCCTGGAGTGCAGGGGGCGATCAGCCCCAGCATTTT
NA	TRBV7-9	NA	TRBJ2-1	CASSLGSHNEQFF	TGTGCCAGCAGCTTAGGTTCGCACAATGAGCAGTTCTTC
TRBD2	TRBV11-2	once	TRBJ2-3	CASSLAGVDTQYF	TGTGCCAGCAGCCTGGCGGGGGTGGATACGCAGTATTTT
TRBD1	TRBV2	NA	TRBJ2-7	CASSGDSATYEQYF	TGTGCCAGCAGCGGGGACAGCGCTACCTACGAGCAGTACTTC